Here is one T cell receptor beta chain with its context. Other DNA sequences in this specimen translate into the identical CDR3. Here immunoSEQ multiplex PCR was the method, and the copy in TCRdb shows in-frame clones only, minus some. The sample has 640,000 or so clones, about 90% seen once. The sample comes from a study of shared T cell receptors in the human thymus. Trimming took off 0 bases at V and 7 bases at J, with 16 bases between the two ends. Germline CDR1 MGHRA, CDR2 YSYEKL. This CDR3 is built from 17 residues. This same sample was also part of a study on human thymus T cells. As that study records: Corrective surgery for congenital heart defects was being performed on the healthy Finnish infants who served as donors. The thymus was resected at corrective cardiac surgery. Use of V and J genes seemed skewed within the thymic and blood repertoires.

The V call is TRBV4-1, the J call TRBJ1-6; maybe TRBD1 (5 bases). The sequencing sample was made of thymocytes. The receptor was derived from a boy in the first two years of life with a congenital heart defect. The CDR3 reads CASSQERGRKGNSPLHF. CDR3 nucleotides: TGCGCCAGCAGCCAAGAAAGGGGCAGGAAAGGGAATTCACCCCTCCACTTT.